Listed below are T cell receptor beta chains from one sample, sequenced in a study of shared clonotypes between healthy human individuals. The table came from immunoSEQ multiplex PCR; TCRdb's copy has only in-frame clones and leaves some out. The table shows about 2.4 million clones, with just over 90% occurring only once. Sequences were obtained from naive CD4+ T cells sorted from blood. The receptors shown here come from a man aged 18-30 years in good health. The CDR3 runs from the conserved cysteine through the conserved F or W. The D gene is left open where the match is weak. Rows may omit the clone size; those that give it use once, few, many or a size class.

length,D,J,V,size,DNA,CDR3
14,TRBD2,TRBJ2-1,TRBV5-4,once,TGTGCCAGCAGCTTGACTAGCGGGAACAATGAGCAGTTCTTC,CASSLTSGNNEQFF
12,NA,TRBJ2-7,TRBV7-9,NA,TGTGCCAGCAGCCGGGGCGGGACCGAGCAGTACTTC,CASSRGGTEQYF
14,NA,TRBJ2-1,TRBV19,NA,TGTGCCAGTACCCTGTTAGGGGGCGGGGGTGAGCAGTTCTTC,CASTLLGGGGEQFF
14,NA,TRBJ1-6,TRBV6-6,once,TGTGCCAGCACCCAGGGGAATCTAAATTCACCCCTCCACTTT,CASTQGNLNSPLHF
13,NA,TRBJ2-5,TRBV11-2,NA,TGTGCCACCACAGGGTTGTCGAAGGAGACCCAGTACTTC,CATTGLSKETQYF
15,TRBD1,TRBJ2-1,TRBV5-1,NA,TGCGCCAGCAGCGTTACCGGGACAGGGAACAATGAGCAGTTCTTC,CASSVTGTGNNEQFF
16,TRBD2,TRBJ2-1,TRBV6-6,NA,TGTGCCAGCAGCCCACGAACAGCGGGGTCCTACAATGAGCAGTTCTTC,CASSPRTAGSYNEQFF
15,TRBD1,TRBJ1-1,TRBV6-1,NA,TGTGCCAGCAGTAGACGACAGGGAACGAGGACTGAAGCTTTCTTT,CASSRRQGTRTEAFF
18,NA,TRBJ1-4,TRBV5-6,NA,TGTGCCAGCAGCTTTGGACTCGGCCGGGAGGAGACTAATGAAAAACTGTTTTTT,CASSFGLGREETNEKLFF
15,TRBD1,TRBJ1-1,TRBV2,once,TGTGCCAGCACCTCCCAGGGGGGCTTAGGCACTGAAGCTTTCTTT,CASTSQGGLGTEAFF
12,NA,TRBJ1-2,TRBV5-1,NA,TGCGCCAGCAGGGCAGGGAACTATGGCTACACCTTC,CASRAGNYGYTF
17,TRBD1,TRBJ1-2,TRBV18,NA,TGTGCCAGCTCACCTCCGGGGAGGACAGGGGGTCAATATGGCTACACCTTC,CASSPPGRTGGQYGYTF
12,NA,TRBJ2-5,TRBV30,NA,TGTGCCTGGAGCCAGGGTGGAGAGACCCAGTACTTC,CAWSQGGETQYF
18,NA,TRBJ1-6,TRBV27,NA,TGTGCCAGCAGTTTGGTGGCAGGGTCAGGCTCCTATAATTCACCCCTCCACTTT,CASSLVAGSGSYNSPLHF
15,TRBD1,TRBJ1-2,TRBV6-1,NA,TGTGCCAGCAGTGAAGGCCCTGGACAGGGGTATGGCTACACCTTC,CASSEGPGQGYGYTF
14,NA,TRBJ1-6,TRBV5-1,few,TGCGCCAGCAGCTTGGCAGGGTCTAATTCACCCCTCCACTTT,CASSLAGSNSPLHF
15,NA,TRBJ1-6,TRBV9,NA,TGTGCCAGCAGCGTATCGGAGAGGGGGGGGTCACCCCTCCACTTT,CASSVSERGGSPLHF
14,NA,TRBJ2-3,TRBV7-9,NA,TGTGCCAGCAGCGCAAAGGAGGTGGTGGATACGCAGTATTTT,CASSAKEVVDTQYF
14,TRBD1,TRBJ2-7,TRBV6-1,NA,TGTGCCAGCAGGGCAGGGACAGGGGGCTTCGAGCAGTACTTC,CASRAGTGGFEQYF
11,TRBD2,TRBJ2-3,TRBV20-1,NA,TGCAGTGCTTGGTCCGGGACTAGCCAGTATTTT,CSAWSGTSQYF
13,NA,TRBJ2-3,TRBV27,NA,TGTGCCAGCAGTTTCGGGGAGGCAGATACGCAGTATTTT,CASSFGEADTQYF
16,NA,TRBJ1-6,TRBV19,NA,TGTGCCAGTAGTATTCTCCGGACGGATTATAATTCACCCCTCCACTTT,CASSILRTDYNSPLHF
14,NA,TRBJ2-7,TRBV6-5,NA,TGTGCCAGCAGTTACGGTCGGCTATCCTACGAGCAGTACTTC,CASSYGRLSYEQYF
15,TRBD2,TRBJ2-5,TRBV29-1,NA,TGCAGCGTTTTTCCTCTAAACCGGGGGGAAGAGACCCAGTACTTC,CSVFPLNRGEETQYF
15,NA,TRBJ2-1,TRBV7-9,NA,TGTGCCAGCAGCGATTCCTCCTGGGTTTGGGGGGAGCAGTTCTTC,CASSDSSWVWGEQFF
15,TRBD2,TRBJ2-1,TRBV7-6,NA,TGTGCCAGCAGACAACGACTAGCGGGAAACCATGAGCAGTTCTTC,CASRQRLAGNHEQFF
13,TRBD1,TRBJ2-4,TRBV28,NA,TGTGCCAGCTCTGGGACAGACTTGGCCATTCAGTACTTC,CASSGTDLAIQYF
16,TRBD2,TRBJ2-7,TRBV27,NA,TGTGCCAGCAGTTCTCAAGCCCCGGGAGGGGCCTACGAGCAGTACTTC,CASSSQAPGGAYEQYF